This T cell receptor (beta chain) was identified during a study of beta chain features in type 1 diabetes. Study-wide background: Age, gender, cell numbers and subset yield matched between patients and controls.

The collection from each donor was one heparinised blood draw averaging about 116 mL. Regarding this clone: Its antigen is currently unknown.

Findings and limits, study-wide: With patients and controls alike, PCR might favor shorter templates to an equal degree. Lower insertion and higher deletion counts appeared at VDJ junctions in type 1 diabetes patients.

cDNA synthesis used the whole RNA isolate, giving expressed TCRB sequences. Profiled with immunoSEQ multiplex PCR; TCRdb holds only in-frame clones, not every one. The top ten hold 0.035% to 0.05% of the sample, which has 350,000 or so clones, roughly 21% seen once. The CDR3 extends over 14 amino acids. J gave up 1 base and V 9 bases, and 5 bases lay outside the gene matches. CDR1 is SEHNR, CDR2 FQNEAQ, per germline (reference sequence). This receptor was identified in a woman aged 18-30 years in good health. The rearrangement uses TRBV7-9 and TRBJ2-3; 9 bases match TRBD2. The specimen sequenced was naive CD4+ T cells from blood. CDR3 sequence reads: CASVPSGGTDTQYF. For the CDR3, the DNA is TGTGCCAGTGTCCCTAGCGGGGGCACAGATACGCAGTATTTT.